This T cell receptor beta chain originates from a study of identical twins. Study findings and constraints: Out-of-frame alpha sequences common to twins were enriched for low generation probability. Out-of-frame TCR alpha sharing in monozygotic twins exceeded recombination model predictions. Invariant MAIT and iNKT cells are populations that could partly confound zero-insertion analyses.

This CDR3 spans 14 amino acids. Germline V gives CDR1 LNHDA, CDR2 SQIVND (reference sequence). V lost 6 bases, J lost 8 bases, and 16 bases lay in between. Points on this clonotype: The antigen remains unidentified.

cDNA molecules carried unique molecular identifiers, and template switching added a universal primer site. MiXCR, run by TCRdb on the 5' RACE reads, gives a single entry per CDR3 protein. The sample records 400,000 to 550,000 distinct CDR3 sequences, over 11% being singletons. These same records also appear under a second study, on yellow fever vaccine responses in identical twins.

This TCR came from a woman between 18 and 30 years old in good health. Sequenced input: CD4+ T cells sorted from blood. The rearrangement joins TRBV19 to TRBJ1-4; D remains unclear. The CDR3: CASRLTDLSEKLFF. The DNA for the CDR3 is TGTGCCAGTAGACTTACCGACCTTTCGGAAAAACTGTTTTTT.